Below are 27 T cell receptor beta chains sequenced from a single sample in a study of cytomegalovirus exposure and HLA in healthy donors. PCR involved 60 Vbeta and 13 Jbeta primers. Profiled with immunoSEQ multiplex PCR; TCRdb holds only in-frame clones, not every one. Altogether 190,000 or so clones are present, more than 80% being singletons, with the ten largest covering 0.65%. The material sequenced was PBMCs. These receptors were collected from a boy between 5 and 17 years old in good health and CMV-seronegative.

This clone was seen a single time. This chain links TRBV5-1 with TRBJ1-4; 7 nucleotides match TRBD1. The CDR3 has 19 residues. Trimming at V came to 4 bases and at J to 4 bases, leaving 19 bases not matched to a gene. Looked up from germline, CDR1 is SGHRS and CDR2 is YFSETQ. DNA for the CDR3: TGCGCCAGCAGCCCGGGACAGCGATTTAGTTTGGGGGGTAATGAAAAACTGTTTTTT. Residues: CASSPGQRFSLGGNEKLFF. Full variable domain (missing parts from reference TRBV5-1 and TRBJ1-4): KAGVTQTPRYLIKTRGQQVTLSCSPISGHRSVSWYQQTPGQGLQFLFEYFSETQRNKGNFPGRFSGRQFSNSRSEMNVSTLELGDSALYLCASSPGQRFSLGGNEKLFFGSGTQLSVL.

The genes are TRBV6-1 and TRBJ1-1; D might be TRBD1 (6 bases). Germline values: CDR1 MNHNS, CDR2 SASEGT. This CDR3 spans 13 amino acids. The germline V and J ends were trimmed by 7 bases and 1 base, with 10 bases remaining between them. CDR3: CASTQGGNTEAFF. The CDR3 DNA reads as TGTGCCAGCACCCAAGGGGGGAACACTGAAGCTTTCTTT.

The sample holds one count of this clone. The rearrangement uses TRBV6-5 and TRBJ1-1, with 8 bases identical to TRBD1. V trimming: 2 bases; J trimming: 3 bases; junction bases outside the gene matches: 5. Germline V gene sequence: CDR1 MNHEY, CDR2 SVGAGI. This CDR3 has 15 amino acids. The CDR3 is CASSYLDRGHTEAFF. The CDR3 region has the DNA TGTGCCAGCAGTTACCTAGACAGGGGACACACTGAAGCTTTCTTT.

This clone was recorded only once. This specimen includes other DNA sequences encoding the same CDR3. As DNA, the CDR3 is TGCAGTGCTAGGGACAGCTACGAGCAGTACTTC. Amino acids: CSARDSYEQYF. The chain recombines TRBV20-1 with TRBJ2-7; D might be TRBD1 (6 bases). Trimming shortened V by 3 bases and J by 3 bases, and 6 bases separated the two germline ends. Germline V gene data show CDR1 as DFQATT and CDR2 as SNEGSKA (reference sequence). The CDR3 has 11 amino acids.

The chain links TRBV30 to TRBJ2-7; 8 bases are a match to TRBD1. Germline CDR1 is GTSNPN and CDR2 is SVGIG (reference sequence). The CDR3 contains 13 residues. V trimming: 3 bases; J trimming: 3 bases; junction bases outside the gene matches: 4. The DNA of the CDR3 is TGTGCCTGGAGGCCGGGACAGGTCTACGAGCAGTACTTC. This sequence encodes CAWRPGQVYEQYF.

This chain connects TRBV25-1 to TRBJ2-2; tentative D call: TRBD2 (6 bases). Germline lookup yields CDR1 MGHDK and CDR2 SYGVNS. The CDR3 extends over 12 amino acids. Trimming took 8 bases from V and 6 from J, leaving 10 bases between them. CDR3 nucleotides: TGTGCCAGCCGCGGGGTTCCCGGGGAGCTGTTTTTT. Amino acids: CASRGVPGELFF.

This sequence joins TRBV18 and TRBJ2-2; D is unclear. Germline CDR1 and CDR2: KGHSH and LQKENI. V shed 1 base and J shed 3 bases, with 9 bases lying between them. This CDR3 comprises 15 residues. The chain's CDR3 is CASSPLRQYTGELFF. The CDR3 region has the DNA TGTGCCAGCTCACCACTCAGGCAGTACACCGGGGAGCTGTTTTTT.

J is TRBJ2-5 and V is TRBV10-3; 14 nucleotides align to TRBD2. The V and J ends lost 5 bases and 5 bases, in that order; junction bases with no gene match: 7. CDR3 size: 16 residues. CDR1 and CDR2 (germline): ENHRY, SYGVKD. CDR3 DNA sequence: TGTGCCATCAGTCAGACTAGCGGGGGGGCGTGGGAGACCCAGTACTTC. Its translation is CAISQTSGGAWETQYF.

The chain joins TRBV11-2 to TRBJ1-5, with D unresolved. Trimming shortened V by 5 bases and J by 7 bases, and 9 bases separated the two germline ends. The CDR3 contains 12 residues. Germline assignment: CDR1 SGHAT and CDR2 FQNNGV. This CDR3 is CASSLQQQPQHF. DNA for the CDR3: TGTGCCAGCAGCCTACAACAGCAGCCCCAGCATTTT.

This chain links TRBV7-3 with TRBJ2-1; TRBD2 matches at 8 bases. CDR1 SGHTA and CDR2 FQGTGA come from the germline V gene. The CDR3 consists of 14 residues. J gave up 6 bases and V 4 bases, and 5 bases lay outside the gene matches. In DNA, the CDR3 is TGTGCCAGCAGCTCCGGGACTAGTGGCAATGAGCAGTTCTTC. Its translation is CASSSGTSGNEQFF.

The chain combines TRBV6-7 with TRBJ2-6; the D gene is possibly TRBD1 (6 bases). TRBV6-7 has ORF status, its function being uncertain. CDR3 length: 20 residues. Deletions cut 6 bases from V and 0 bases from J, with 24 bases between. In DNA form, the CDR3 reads TGTGCCAGCAGACTGGACAGTGGGGTAGGTGGCGTCTCTGGGGCCAACGTCCTGACTTTC. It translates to CASRLDSGVGGVSGANVLTF.

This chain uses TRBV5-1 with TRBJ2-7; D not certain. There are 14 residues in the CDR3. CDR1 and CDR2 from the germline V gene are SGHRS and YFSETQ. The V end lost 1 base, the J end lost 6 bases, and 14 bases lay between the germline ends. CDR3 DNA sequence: TGCGCCAGCAGCTTGACGGTGGGCACCCTCGAGCAGTACTTC. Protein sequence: CASSLTVGTLEQYF. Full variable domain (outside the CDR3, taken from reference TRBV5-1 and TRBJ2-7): KAGVTQTPRYLIKTRGQQVTLSCSPISGHRSVSWYQQTPGQGLQFLFEYFSETQRNKGNFPGRFSGRQFSNSRSEMNVSTLELGDSALYLCASSLTVGTLEQYFGPGTRLTVT.

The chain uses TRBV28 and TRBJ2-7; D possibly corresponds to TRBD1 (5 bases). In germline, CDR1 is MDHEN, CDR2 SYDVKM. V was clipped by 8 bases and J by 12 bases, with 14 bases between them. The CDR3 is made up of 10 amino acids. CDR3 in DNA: TGTGCCAGCGGACACAGGAACTCGTACTTC. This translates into CASGHRNSYF.

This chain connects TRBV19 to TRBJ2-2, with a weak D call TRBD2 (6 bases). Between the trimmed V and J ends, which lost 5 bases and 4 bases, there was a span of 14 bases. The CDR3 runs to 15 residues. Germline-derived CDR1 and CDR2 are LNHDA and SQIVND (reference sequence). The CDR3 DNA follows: TGTGCCAGTAGTGCGACTAGGTTTGGCACCGGGGAGCTGTTTTTT. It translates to CASSATRFGTGELFF.

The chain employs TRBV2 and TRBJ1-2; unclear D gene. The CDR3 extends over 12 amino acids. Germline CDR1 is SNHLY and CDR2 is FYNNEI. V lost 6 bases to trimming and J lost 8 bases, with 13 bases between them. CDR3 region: CASSLAGVGYTF. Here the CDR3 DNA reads TGTGCCAGCAGCTTGGCCGGGGTCGGCTACACCTTC.

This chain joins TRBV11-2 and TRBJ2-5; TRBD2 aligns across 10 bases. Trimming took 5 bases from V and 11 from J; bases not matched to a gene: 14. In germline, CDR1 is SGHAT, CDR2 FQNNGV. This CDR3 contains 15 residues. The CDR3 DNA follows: TGTGCCAGCAGCGAACTAGCGGGGCCGCGCCGGGAGCAGTACTTC. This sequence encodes CASSELAGPRREQYF.

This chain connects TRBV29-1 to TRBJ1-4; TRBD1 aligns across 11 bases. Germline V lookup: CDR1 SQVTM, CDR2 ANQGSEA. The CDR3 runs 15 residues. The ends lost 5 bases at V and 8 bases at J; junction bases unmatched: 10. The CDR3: CSVLSPGQGGEKLFF. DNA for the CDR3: TGCAGCGTTTTATCCCCGGGACAGGGGGGGGAAAAACTGTTTTTT.

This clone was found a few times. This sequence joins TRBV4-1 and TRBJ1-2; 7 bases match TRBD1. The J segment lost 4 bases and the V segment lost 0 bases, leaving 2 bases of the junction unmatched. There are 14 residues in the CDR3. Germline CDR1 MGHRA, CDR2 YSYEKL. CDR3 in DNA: TGCGCCAGCAGCCAAGATCAGGGGGGCTATGGCTACACCTTC. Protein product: CASSQDQGGYGYTF.

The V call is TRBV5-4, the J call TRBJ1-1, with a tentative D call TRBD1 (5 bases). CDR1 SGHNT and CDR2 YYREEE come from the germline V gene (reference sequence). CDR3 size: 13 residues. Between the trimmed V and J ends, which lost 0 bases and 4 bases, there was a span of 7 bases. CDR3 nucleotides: TGTGCCAGCAGCTTGGTTGGGGCCACTGAAGCTTTCTTT. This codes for CASSLVGATEAFF.

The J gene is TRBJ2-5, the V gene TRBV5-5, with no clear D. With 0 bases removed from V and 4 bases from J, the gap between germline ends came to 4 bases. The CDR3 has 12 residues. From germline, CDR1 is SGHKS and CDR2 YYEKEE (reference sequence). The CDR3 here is CASSLGAETQYF. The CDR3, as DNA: TGTGCCAGCAGCTTGGGAGCAGAGACCCAGTACTTC.

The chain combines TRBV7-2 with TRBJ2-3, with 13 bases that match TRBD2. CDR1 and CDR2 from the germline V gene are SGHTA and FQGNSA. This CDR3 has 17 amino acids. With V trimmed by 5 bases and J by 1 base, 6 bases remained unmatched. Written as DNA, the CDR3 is TGTGCCAGCAGCGTCGGACTAGCGGGAGCCGGCACAGATACGCAGTATTTT. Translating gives CASSVGLAGAGTDTQYF.

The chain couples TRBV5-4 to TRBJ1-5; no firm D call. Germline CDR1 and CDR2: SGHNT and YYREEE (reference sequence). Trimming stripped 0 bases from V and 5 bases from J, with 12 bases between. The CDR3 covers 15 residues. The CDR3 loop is CASSLGPADDQPQHF. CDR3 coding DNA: TGTGCCAGCAGCTTGGGGCCGGCGGATGATCAGCCCCAGCATTTT. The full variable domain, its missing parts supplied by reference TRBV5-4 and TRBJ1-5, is ETGVTQSPTHLIKTRGQQVTLRCSSQSGHNTVSWYQQALGQGPQFIFQYYREEENGRGNFPPRFSGLQFPNYSSELNVNALELDDSALYLCASSLGPADDQPQHFGDGTRLSIL.

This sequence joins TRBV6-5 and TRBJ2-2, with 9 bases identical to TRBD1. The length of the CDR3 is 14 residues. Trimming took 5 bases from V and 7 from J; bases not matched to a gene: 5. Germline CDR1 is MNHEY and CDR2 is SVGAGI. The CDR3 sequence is CASSRTGVGGELFF. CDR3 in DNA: TGTGCCAGCAGTAGGACAGGGGTTGGCGGGGAGCTGTTTTTT.

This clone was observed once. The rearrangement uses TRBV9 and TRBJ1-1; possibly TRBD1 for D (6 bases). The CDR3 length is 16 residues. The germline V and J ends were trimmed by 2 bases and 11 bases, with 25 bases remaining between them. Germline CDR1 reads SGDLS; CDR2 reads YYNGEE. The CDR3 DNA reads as TGTGCCAGCAGCGTCGTTGAATCGGGGGGGCGCCGAGGGGCTTTCTTT. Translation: CASSVVESGGRRGAFF.

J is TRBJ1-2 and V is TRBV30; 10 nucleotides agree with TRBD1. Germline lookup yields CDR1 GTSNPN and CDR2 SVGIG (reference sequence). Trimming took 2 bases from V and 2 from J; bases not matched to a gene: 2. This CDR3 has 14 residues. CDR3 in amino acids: CAWSPDRGNYGYTF. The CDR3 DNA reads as TGTGCCTGGAGTCCGGACAGGGGGAACTATGGCTACACCTTC.

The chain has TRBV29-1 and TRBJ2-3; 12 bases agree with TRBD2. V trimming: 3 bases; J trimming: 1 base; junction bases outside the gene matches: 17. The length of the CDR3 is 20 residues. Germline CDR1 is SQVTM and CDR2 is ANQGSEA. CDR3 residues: CSVENIGLAGIGYGTDTQYF. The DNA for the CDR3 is TGCAGCGTTGAGAACATCGGACTAGCGGGGATCGGCTATGGCACAGATACGCAGTATTTT.

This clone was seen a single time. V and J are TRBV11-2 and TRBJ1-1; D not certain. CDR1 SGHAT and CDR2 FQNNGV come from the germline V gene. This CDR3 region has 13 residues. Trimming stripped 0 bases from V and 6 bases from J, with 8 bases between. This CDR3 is CASSLDRLAEAFF. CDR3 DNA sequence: TGTGCCAGCAGCTTAGATCGGTTGGCTGAAGCTTTCTTT.